The clone carrying this TCR beta chain was detected only a few times. Its target is unknown. Germline V gene lookup returns CDR1 MNHEY and CDR2 SMNVEV (reference sequence). The CDR3 extends over 14 amino acids. Trimming cost V 3 bases and J 6 bases; bases outside gene matches: 3. Isolated RNA was reverse transcribed in full, so expressed TCRB transcripts were sequenced. The table came from immunoSEQ multiplex PCR; TCRdb's copy has only in-frame clones and leaves some out. The table includes around 350,000 clones, roughly 12% detected once. The data were taken from a study of beta chain features in type 1 diabetes. Study observations and caveats: Patients' naive, central memory and Treg TCRB repertoires seemed closer to one another than those of healthy donors.

Sequences were obtained from naive CD4+ T cells from blood. This receptor was identified in a man younger than 35 in good health. V gene TRBV27 combines with J gene TRBJ2-1; 9 bases match TRBD1. CDR3 sequence: CASSFRTGANEQFF. The CDR3 nucleotides are TGTGCCAGCAGTTTTCGGACAGGGGCCAATGAGCAGTTCTTC.